This T cell receptor (beta chain) originates from a study of blood T cell repertoires in COVID-19. On the study more broadly: The United States, Italy and Spain were the sources of the acute and convalescent COVID-19 samples. Sources were T cells, B-cell-depleted T cells, or PBMCs; the material itself was cDNA or gDNA.

In the study's own analysis: By means of reference gene primer amplification, nucleated cell counts were estimated. This table comes from immunoSEQ multiplex PCR, and its TCRdb copy is limited to in-frame clones, with some not included. V and J calls and clone size are as listed in that table; D and trimming were resolved from the DNA. The data hold under 200,000 clones, with around four fifths observed a single time. The trim removed 4 bases at V and 3 bases at J, leaving 13 bases unmatched. In germline, CDR1 is SGHTA, CDR2 FQGTGA. The CDR3 is 18 amino acids. The clonotype comes from a man aged 65 to 79 with acute or convalescent COVID-19. The rearrangement joins TRBV7-3 to TRBJ2-2, with 8 bases lining up with TRBD2. Sequencing was performed on peripheral blood. The CDR3 here is CASSSWGSGRRDTGELFF. CDR3 in DNA: TGTGCCAGCAGCTCATGGGGGAGCGGGAGAAGGGACACCGGGGAGCTGTTTTTT.